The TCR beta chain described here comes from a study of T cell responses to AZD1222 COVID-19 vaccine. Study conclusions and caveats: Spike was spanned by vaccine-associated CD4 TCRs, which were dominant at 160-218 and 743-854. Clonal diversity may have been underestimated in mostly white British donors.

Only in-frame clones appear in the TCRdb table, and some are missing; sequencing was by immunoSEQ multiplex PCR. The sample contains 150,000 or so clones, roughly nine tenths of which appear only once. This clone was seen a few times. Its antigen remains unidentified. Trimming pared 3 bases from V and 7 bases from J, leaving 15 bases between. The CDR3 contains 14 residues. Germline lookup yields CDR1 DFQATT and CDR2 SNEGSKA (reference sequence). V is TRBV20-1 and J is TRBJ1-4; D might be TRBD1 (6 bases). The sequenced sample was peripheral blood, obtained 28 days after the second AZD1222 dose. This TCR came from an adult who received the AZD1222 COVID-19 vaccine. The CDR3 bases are TGCAGTGCTAGTTCAGGGGTAGTGGGTGAAAAACTGTTTTTT. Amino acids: CSASSGVVGEKLFF.